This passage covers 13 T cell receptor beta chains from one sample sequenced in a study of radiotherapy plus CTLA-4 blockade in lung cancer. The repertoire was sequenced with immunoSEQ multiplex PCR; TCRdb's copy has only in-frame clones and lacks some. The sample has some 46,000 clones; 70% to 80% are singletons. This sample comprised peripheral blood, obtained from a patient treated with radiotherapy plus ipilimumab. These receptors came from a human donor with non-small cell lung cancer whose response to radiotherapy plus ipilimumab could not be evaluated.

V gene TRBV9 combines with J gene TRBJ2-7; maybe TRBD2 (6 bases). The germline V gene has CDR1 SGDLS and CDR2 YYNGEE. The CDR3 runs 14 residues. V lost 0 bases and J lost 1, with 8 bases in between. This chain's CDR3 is CASSVAGASYEQYF. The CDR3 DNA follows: TGTGCCAGCAGCGTAGCGGGAGCATCCTACGAGCAGTACTTC.

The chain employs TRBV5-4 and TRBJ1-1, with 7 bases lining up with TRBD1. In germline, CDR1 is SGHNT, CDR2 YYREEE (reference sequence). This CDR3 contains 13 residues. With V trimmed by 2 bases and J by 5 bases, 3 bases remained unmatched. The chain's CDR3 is CASSFQGGTEAFF. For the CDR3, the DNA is TGTGCCAGCAGCTTTCAGGGGGGTACTGAAGCTTTCTTT.

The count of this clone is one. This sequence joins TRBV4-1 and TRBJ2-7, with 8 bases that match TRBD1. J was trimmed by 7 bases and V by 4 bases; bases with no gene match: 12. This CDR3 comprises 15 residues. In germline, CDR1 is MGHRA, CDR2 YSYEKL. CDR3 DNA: TGCGCCAGCAGCCCACCCAGGGGGCAAACGGGAGAGCAGTACTTC. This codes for CASSPPRGQTGEQYF.

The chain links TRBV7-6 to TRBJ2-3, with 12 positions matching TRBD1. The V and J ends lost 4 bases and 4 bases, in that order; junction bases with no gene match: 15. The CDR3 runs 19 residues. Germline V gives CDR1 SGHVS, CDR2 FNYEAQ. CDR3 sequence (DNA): TGTGCCAGCAGCTGGGGACAGGGGGCAGTATTAGGAAATCCAGATACGCAGTATTTT. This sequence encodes CASSWGQGAVLGNPDTQYF.

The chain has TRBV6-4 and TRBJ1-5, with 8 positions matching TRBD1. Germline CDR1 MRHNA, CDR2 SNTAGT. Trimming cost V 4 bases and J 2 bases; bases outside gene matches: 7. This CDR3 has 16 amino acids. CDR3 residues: CASSGTDRVGNQPQHF. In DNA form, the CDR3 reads TGTGCCAGCAGTGGTACGGACAGGGTTGGCAATCAGCCCCAGCATTTT.

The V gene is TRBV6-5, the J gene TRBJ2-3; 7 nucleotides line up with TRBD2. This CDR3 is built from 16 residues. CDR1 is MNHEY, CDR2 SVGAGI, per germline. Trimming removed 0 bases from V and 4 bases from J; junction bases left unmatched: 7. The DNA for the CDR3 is TGTGCCAGCAGTTACTCGATAATGGGAGGGGCAGATACGCAGTATTTT. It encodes CASSYSIMGGADTQYF.

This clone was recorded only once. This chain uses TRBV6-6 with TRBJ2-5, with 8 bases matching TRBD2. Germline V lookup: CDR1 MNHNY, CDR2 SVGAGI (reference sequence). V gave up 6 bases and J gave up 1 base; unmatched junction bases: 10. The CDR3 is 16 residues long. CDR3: CASSPREGIGQETQYF. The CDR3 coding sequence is TGTGCCAGCAGCCCCCGGGAGGGGATTGGCCAAGAGACCCAGTACTTC.

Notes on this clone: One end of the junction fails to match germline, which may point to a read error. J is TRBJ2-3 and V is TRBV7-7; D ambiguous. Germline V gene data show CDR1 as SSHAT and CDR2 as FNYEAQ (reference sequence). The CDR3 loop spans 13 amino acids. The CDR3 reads CASSLAVRDTQYF. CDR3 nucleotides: TGTGCTAGCAGCTTAGCCGTTAGAGATACGCAGTATTTT.

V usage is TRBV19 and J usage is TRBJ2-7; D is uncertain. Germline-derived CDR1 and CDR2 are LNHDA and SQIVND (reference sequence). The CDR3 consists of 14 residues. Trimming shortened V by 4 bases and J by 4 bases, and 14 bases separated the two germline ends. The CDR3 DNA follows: TGTGCCAGTAGTACCCCCGGCGGTGTTTACGAGCAGTACTTC. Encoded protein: CASSTPGGVYEQYF.

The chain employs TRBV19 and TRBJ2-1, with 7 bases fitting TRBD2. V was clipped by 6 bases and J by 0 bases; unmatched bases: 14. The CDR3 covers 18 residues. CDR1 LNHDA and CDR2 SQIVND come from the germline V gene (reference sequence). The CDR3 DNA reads TGTGCCAGTAGGAAAGACGGAAGCGGGATTGGCTCCTACAATGAGCAGTTCTTC. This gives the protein CASRKDGSGIGSYNEQFF.

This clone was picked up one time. CDR3 amino acids: CSVGSRGGNEQYF. The CDR3 region has the DNA TGCAGCGTTGGATCCCGGGGGGGGAACGAGCAGTACTTC. This chain links TRBV29-1 with TRBJ2-7; 8 positions agree with TRBD2. Trimming removed 4 bases from V and 5 bases from J; junction bases left unmatched: 7. Germline CDR1 is SQVTM and CDR2 is ANQGSEA. This CDR3 comprises 13 residues.

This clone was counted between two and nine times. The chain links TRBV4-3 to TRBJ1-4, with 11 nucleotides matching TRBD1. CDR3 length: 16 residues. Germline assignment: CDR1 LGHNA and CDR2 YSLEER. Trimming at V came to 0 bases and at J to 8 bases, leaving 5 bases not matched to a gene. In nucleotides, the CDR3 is TGCGCCAGCAGCCAAGATGGGACAGGGGGTAGGGAAAAACTGTTTTTT. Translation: CASSQDGTGGREKLFF.

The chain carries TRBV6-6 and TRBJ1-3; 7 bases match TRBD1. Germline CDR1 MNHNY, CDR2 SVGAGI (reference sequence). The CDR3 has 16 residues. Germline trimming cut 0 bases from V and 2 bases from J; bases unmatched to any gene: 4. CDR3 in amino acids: CASSYSSTGTGNTIYF. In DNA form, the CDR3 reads TGTGCCAGCAGTTACTCCTCGACAGGGACTGGAAACACCATATATTTT.